What follows is one T cell receptor (beta chain) and its context. Its antigen remains unidentified. One base away there is no much larger clone; base qualities are not given. Collaborating institutions collected whole blood in K2EDTA tubes following their own protocols. Collaborator samples were shipped for TCRbeta analysis as frozen whole blood, isolated PBMCs, or DNA extracted from either sample type. The sample belongs to a study of blood T cell repertoires in COVID-19 (dated by TCRdb to 2018 to 2021). For the study in its entirety: Collaborator samples came from the United States, Italy and Spain and covered acute and convalescent phases of COVID-19. The samples were drawn from the first 160 participants of the ongoing ImmuneRACE study and from under 1,500 subjects provided by 6 global collaborators. HLA class I and class II types, where available, came from metadata supplied by the sample provider rather than from assay-based typing. Deeply sampled blood TCRbeta repertoires from subjects exposed to, actively infected with, or recovered from COVID-19 were included in the dataset. Nearly every sample came with metadata listing a de-identified subject ID, COVID-19 status, age in years and sex. The material from the prospective study consisted of cDNA or gDNA derived from T cells, B-cell-depleted T cells, or PBMCs. The repertoires were released in a freely available public database meant as a resource for research on the immune response to SARS-CoV-2. Study-wide findings and limitations: The quantity of clinical and demographic metadata differed by source and by participant and was supplied without curation.

Taken from the germline V gene, the CDR1 and CDR2 loops are MDHEN and SYDVKM. From cysteine to phenylalanine, the CDR3 is 13 amino acids long. Of all the DNA, just the CDR3 is kept, 39 bases in frame from base 1. For this chain, trimming is 4 bases at the V end and 5 bases at the J end, and the number of junction bases without a gene match is 4. The immunoSEQ Assay, a bias-controlled multiplex PCR, was used to amplify TCRbeta CDR3 regions from genomic DNA. The authors processed their data as follows. The number of nucleated cells in each sample was estimated by amplification of reference gene primers within the assay. Sequence reads were collapsed and filtered to measure the absolute abundance of every unique TCRbeta CDR3 rearrangement. For each sample, productive Simpson clonality was calculated by taking the square root of Simpson's diversity index across productive rearrangements. The immuneACCESS repertoire file appears here via TCRdb, limited to in-frame rearrangements. These files lack a portion of the clones; in checked studies, under half of the deficit traces to unresolved V genes, and the cause of the others is not known. That table gives V, J and clone size, and the DNA gave D and trimming. The sample data list 14,000 or so clones, and 80% to 90% of these were observed just once. The biggest ten clones account for roughly 15% of the sample.

The clonotype comes from a man aged 45-65 years with active COVID-19. Sequenced: peripheral blood. The sequence is built from TRBV28 and TRBJ2-5, and 7 junctional nucleotides match TRBD2. The encoded CDR3 is CASSWGGRETQYF. The nucleotide sequence reads TGTGCCAGCAGTTGGGGGGGTAGGGAGACCCAGTACTTC.